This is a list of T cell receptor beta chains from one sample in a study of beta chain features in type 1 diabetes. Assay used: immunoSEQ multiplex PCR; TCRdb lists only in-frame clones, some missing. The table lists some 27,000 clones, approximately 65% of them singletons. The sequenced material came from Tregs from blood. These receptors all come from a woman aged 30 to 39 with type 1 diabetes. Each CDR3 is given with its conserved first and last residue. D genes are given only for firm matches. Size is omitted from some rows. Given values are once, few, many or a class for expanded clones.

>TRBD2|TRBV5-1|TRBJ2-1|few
TGCGCCAGCAGCTTGGAGCCTAGCGGGGGTGAGCAGTTCTTC
CASSLEPSGGEQFF
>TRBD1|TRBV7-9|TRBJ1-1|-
TGTGCCAGCAGCCACCGACAGGGGTTAGTGAACACTGAAGCTTTCTTT
CASSHRQGLVNTEAFF
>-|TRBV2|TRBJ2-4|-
TGTGCCAGCAGTGGCTCAGATATTCAGTACTTC
CASSGSDIQYF
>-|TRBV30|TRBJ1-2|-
TGTGCCTGGATTCCCTCAGGGTTCTACTATGGCTACACCTTC
CAWIPSGFYYGYTF
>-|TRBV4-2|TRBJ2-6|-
TGTGCCAGTTCGACTAGGTCTGGGGCCAACGTCCTGACTTTC
CASSTRSGANVLTF
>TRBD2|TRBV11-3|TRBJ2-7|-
TGTGCCAGCAGCTCCTATACTAGCGGCGAGCAGTACTTC
CASSSYTSGEQYF
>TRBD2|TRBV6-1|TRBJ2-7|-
TGTGCCAGCAGGGGAGGGACTTTTCCCTACGAGCAGTACTTC
CASRGGTFPYEQYF
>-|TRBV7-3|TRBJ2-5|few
TGTGCCAGCAGCTTCGCTAGTCAAGAGACCCAGTACTTC
CASSFASQETQYF
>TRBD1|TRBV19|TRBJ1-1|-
TGTGCCAGTAGCAGTAACAGGGGGACGACTGAAGCTTTCTTT
CASSSNRGTTEAFF
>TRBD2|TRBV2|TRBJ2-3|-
TGTGCCAGCAGTAAGACTAGCGGGATTGATACGCAGTATTTT
CASSKTSGIDTQYF
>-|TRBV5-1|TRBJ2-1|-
TGCGCCAGCAGCTTGGCAGGGGATTCCTACAATGAGCAGTTCTTC
CASSLAGDSYNEQFF
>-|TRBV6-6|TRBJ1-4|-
TGTGCCAGCAGTTACTCGGAGGTTGCAACTAATGAAAAACTGTTTTTT
CASSYSEVATNEKLFF
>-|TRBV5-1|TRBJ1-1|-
TGCGCCAGCAGCGAAGGGGGACCGACTGAAGCTTTCTTT
CASSEGGPTEAFF
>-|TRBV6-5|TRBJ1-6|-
TGTGCCAGCAGCACAAACCGGGACTTTAATTCACCCCTCCACTTT
CASSTNRDFNSPLHF
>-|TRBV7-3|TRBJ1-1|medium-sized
TGTGCCAGCAGCTTATCAGGGGAGAACACTGAAGCTTTCTTT
CASSLSGENTEAFF
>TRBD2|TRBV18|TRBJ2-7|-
TGTGCCAGCGAACACCCAGCGGGACTCCACGAGCAGTACTTC
CASEHPAGLHEQYF
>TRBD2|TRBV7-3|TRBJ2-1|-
TGTGCCAGCAGCTTAACGTTGGGTCGCGGGGGGCGCAATGAGCAGTTCTTC
CASSLTLGRGGRNEQFF
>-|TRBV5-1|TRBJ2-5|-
TGCGCCAGCACCCCCCTCCTCGCGGGCCCGGGGGAGACCCAGTACTTC
CASTPLLAGPGETQYF
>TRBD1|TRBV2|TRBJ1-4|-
TGTGCCAGCAGTCAACGGACAGGGGGGACGGAAAAACTGTTTTTT
CASSQRTGGTEKLFF
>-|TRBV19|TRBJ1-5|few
TGTGCCAGTAGAGCGGGGGAATGGGGCCCCCAGCATTTT
CASRAGEWGPQHF
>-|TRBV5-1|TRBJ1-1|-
TGCGCCAGCAGCTTGGGTCAGGGAATCACTGAAGCTTTCTTT
CASSLGQGITEAFF
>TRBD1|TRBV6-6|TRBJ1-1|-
TGTGCCAGCAAACCGGGACAGGTTTTCTCTGAAGCTTTCTTT
CASKPGQVFSEAFF
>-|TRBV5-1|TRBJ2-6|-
TGCGCCAGCAGCTTGGAACAGAGCTCTGGGGCCAACGTCCTGACTTTC
CASSLEQSSGANVLTF
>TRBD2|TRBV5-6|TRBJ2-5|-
TGTGCCAGCAGCTTGGCTGGACTAGCGGATAACCAAGAGACCCAGTACTTC
CASSLAGLADNQETQYF
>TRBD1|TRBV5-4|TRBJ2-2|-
TGTGCCAGCAGCTCCGGGACAGGGAACACCGGGGAGCTGTTTTTT
CASSSGTGNTGELFF
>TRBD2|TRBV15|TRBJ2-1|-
TGTGCCACCAGCTGGGGAGGGGATGAGCAGTTCTTC
CATSWGGDEQFF
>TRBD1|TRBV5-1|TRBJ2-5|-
TGCGCCAGCAGCTTGGATTCCAGGGGGCGGGAGACCCAGTACTTC
CASSLDSRGRETQYF
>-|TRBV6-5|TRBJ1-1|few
TGTGCCAGCAGTAAAACAGAATCCATGAACACTGAAGCTTTCTTT
CASSKTESMNTEAFF
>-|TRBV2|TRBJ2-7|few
TGTGCCAGCAGTGACAGCTACGAGCAGTACTTC
CASSDSYEQYF
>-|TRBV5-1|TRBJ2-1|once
TGCGCCAGCAGGAGGACAATTGATGAGCAGTTCTTC
CASRRTIDEQFF
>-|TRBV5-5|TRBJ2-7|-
TGTGCCAGCAGCCCCGTTAGCGGAACCATCTACGAGCAGTACTTC
CASSPVSGTIYEQYF
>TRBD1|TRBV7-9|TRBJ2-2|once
TGTGCCAGCAGCCTTTGGACAGGGGGCGCCGCCGGGGAGCTGTTTTTT
CASSLWTGGAAGELFF
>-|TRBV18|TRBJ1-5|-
TGTGCCAGCTCACTCGGGTTCCAGGGAGGGCCCCAGCATTTT
CASSLGFQGGPQHF
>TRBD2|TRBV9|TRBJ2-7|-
TGTGCCAGCAGCGGGACTAGATCCGGTTACGAGCAGTACTTC
CASSGTRSGYEQYF
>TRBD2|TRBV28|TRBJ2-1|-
TGTGCCAGCAGTTTATGGCGGGAGGTCAACAATGAGCAGTTCTTC
CASSLWREVNNEQFF
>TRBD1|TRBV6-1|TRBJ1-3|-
TGTGCCAGCAGTGAGAGGGGACAGGGGTCTGGAAACACCATATATTTT
CASSERGQGSGNTIYF
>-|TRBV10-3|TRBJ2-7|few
TGTGCCATCAGTGCCAGTCCAGGCTACGAGCAGTACTTC
CAISASPGYEQYF
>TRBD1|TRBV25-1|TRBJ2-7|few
TGTGCCAGCAGTGAATTCGACAGGGGGGAGGACGAGCAGTACTTC
CASSEFDRGEDEQYF
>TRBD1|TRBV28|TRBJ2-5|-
TGTGCCAGCAGTCAGCGGACAGGCCTACAAGAGACCCAGTACTTC
CASSQRTGLQETQYF
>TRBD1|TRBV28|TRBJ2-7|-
TGTGCCAGCAGTTCTTATCCCGGGACAGGGATCTACGAGCAGTACTTC
CASSSYPGTGIYEQYF
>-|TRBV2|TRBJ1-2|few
TGTGCCAGCGTACGGGGGGTAGACTATGGCTACACCTTC
CASVRGVDYGYTF
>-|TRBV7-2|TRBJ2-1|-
TGTGCCAGCAGCTTAACCGGCGGGGATGGAAATGAGCAGTTCTTC
CASSLTGGDGNEQFF
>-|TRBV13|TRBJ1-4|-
TGTGCCAGCAGCTTAGGATCAGGGAATTCACTGTTTTTT
CASSLGSGNSLFF
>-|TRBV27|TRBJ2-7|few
TGTGCCAGCAGACCCTTGGGAGGCTCCTACGAGCAGTACTTC
CASRPLGGSYEQYF
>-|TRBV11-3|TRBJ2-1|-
TGTGCCAGCAGCTTAGATGTCACGACCCCCGAGGGTGATGAGCAGTTCTTC
CASSLDVTTPEGDEQFF
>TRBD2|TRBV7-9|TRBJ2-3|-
TGTGCCAGCAGCCCCCAGTGGCTAGCGGGAGCAGATACGCAGTATTTT
CASSPQWLAGADTQYF
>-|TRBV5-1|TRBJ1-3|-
TGCGCCAGCAGCCCGGTCCGTCTACCTGGAAACACCATATATTTT
CASSPVRLPGNTIYF
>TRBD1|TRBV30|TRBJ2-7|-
TGTGCCTGGAGGGGTTGGACAGGGCCCTCCTACGAGCAGTACTTC
CAWRGWTGPSYEQYF
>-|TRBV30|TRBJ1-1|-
TGTGCCTGGACGGACAGATATGAAGCTTTCTTT
CAWTDRYEAFF
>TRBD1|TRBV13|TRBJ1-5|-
TGTGCCAGCAGCTACAGGGGGGGCAATCAGCCCCAGCATTTT
CASSYRGGNQPQHF
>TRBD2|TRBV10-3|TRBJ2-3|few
TGTGCCAATGCCCCGGGGGCGGGAGGAGACACAGATACGCAGTATTTT
CANAPGAGGDTDTQYF
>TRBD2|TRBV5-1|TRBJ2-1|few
TGCGCCAGCAGCTGGACGACTAGCGGGAGGTCTGGTGAGCAGTTCTTC
CASSWTTSGRSGEQFF
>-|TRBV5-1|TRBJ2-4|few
TGCGCCAGCAGCCCACGCGGGACCCCCGGAGACATTCAGTACTTC
CASSPRGTPGDIQYF
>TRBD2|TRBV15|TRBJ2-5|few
TGTGCCACCAGCAGAGACGGACTAGGGATTCAAGAGACCCAGTACTTC
CATSRDGLGIQETQYF
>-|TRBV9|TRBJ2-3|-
TGTGCCAGCAGCGTAGCGGGATTCTACACAGATACGCAGTATTTT
CASSVAGFYTDTQYF
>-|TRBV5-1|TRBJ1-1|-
TGCGCCAGCAGCTTGGGACAAGGCGATTGGGACACTGAAGCTTTCTTT
CASSLGQGDWDTEAFF
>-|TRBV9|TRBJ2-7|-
TGTGCCAGCAGCGTAAGACCGACGGGTACGCCCTACGAGCAGTACTTC
CASSVRPTGTPYEQYF
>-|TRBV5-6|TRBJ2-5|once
TGTGCCAGCAGCTTGGTCACGGGACATATACAAGAGACCCAGTACTTC
CASSLVTGHIQETQYF